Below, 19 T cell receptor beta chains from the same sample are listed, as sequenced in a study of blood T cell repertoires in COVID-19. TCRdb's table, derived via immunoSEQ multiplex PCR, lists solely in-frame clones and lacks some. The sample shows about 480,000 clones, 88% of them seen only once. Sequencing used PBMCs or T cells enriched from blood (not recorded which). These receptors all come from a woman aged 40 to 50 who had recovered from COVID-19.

CDR3 residues: CASSPGVPVNSPLHF. Here the CDR3 DNA reads TGTGCCAGCAGTCCAGGGGTCCCGGTGAACTCACCCCTCCACTTT. V and J are TRBV2 and TRBJ1-6; possibly TRBD1 for D (6 bases). The V and J ends lost 5 bases and 10 bases respectively, with 18 bases between them. Germline CDR1 and CDR2: SNHLY and FYNNEI. The CDR3 contains 15 residues.

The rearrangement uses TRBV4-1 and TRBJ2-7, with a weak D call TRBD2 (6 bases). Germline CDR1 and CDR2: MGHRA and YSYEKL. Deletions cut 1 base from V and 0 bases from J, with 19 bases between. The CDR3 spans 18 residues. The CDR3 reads CASSQGSPGGASSYEQYF. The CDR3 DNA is TGCGCCAGCAGCCAAGGTTCGCCCGGAGGGGCTAGCTCCTACGAGCAGTACTTC.

DNA of the CDR3: TGTGCCTCGGACGGGGTGGGGGGAAGCTACGAGCAGTACTTC. Its translation: CASDGVGGSYEQYF. This chain connects TRBV30 to TRBJ2-7; D possibly corresponds to TRBD2 (6 bases). The germline V and J ends were trimmed by 7 bases and 3 bases, with 19 bases remaining between them. This CDR3 has 14 residues. Germline CDR1 and CDR2: GTSNPN and SVGIG (reference sequence).

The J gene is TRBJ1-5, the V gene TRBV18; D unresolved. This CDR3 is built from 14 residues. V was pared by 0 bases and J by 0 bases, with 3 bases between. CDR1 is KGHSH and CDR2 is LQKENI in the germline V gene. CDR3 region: CASSPPYSNQPQHF. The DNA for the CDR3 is TGTGCCAGCTCACCACCCTATAGCAATCAGCCCCAGCATTTT.

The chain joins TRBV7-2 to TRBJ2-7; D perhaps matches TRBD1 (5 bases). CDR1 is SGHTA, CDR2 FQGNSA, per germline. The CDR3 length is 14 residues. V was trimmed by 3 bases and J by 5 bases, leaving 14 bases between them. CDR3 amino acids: CASSFQGSGHEQYF. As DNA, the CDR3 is TGTGCCAGCAGCTTCCAGGGCTCAGGGCACGAGCAGTACTTC.

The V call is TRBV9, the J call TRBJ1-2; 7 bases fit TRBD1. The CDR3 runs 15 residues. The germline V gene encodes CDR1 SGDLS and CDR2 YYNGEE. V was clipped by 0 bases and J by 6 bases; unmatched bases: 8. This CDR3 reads CASSVVLWDRDGYTF. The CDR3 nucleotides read TGTGCCAGCAGCGTAGTCCTCTGGGACAGAGATGGCTACACCTTC.

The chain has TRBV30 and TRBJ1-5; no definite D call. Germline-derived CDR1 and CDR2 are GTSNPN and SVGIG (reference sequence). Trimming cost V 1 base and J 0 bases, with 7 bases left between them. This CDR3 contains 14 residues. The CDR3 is CAWSAGNSNQPQHF. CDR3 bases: TGTGCCTGGAGTGCAGGAAATAGCAATCAGCCCCAGCATTTT.

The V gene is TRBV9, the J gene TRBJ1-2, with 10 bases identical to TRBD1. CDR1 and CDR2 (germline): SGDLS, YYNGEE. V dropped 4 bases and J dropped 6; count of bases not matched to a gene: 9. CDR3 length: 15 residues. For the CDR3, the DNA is TGTGCCAGCAGCCCGGGGGACAGGGGCAGAAATGGCTACACCTTC. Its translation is CASSPGDRGRNGYTF.

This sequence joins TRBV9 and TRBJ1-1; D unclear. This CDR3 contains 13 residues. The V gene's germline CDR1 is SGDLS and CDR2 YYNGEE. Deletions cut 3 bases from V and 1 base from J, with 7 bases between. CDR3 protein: CASSGGSNTEAFF. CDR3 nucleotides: TGTGCCAGCAGCGGAGGCTCGAACACTGAAGCTTTCTTT.

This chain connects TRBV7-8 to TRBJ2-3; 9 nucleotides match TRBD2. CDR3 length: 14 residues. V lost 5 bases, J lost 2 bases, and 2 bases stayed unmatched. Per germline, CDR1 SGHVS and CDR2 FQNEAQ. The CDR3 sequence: CASSPSGTTDTQYF. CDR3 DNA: TGTGCCAGCAGCCCTAGCGGGACCACAGATACGCAGTATTTT.

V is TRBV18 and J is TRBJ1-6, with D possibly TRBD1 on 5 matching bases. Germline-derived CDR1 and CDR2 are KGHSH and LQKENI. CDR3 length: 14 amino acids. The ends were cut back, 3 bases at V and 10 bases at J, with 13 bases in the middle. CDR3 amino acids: CASSPGGFGSPLHF. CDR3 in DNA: TGTGCCAGCTCACCTGGGGGGTTCGGGTCACCCCTCCACTTT.

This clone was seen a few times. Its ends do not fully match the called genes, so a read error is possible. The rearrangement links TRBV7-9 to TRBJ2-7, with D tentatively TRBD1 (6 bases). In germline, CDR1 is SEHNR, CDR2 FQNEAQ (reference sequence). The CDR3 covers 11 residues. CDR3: CASSPGQGRTF. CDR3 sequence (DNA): TGTGCCAGCAGCCCGGGGCAGGGGAGAACCTTC.

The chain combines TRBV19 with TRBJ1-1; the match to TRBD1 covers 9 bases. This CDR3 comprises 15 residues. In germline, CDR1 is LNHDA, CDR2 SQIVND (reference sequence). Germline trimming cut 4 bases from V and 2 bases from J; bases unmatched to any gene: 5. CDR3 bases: TGTGCCAGTAGTAGCTGGGACAGGGACAACACTGAAGCTTTCTTT. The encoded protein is CASSSWDRDNTEAFF.

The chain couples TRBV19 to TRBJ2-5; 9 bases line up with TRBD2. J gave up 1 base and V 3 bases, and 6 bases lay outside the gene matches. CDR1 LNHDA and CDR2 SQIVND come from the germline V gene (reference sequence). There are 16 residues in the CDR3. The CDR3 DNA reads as TGTGCCAGTAGTATGGGTATAGCGGGGGCCCAAGAGACCCAGTACTTC. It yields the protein CASSMGIAGAQETQYF.

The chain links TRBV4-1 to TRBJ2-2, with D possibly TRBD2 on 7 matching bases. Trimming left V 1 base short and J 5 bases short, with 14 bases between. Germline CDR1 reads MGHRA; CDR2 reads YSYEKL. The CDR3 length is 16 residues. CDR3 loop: CASSQVGGRGTGELFF. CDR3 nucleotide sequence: TGCGCCAGCAGCCAAGTGGGGGGGCGAGGGACCGGGGAGCTGTTTTTT.

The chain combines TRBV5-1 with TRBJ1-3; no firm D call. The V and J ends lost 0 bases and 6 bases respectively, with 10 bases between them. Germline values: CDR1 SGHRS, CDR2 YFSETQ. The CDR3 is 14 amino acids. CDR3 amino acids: CASSLAQSTNTIYF. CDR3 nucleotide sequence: TGCGCCAGCAGCTTGGCACAGTCAACAAACACCATATATTTT.

This CDR3 is CASSPDRVDYGYTF. The CDR3 coding sequence is TGTGCCAGTAGTCCCGACAGGGTGGACTATGGCTACACCTTC. The rearrangement uses TRBV19 and TRBJ1-2; 7 bases map to TRBD1. Germline loops: CDR1 LNHDA, CDR2 SQIVND (reference sequence). The length of the CDR3 is 14 residues. V trimming: 5 bases; J trimming: 3 bases; junction bases outside the gene matches: 6.

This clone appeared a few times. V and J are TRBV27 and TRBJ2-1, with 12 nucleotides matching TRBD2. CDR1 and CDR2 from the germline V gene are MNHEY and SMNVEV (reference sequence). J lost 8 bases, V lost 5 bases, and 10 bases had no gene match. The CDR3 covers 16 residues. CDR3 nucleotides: TGTGCCAGCAGTCCTAAGGCTAGCGGGAGGGCTCATGAGCAGTTCTTC. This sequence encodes CASSPKASGRAHEQFF.

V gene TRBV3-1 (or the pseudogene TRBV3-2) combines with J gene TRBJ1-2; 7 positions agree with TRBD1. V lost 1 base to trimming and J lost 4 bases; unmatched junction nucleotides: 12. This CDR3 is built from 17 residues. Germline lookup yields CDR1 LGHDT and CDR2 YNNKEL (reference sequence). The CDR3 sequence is CASSQVVLRDSIYGYTF. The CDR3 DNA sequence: TGTGCCAGCAGCCAAGTTGTTTTGCGGGACAGCATCTATGGCTACACCTTC.